One and the same sample provided the 3 T cell receptor beta chains below, sequenced in a study of shared clonotypes between healthy human individuals. The assay was immunoSEQ multiplex PCR, and TCRdb's table has in-frame clones only and misses some. The sample includes some 800,000 clones, approximately 92% seen only once; the top ten take more than 20%. Terminally differentiated effector memory CD45RA+ cells were excluded by CCR7 positive selection of CD45RO-negative cells. Sequenced: naive CD8+ T cells sorted from blood. The origin of the receptors is a man between 25 and 39 years old in good health.

The chain combines TRBV19 with TRBJ1-2, with 11 bases identical to TRBD1. Germline CDR1 reads LNHDA; CDR2 reads SQIVND (reference sequence). The CDR3 runs to 16 residues. The V and J ends lost 7 bases and 7 bases, in that order; junction bases with no gene match: 14. The CDR3 sequence: CASNDRTGGQWFGYTF. CDR3 nucleotides: TGTGCCAGTAATGACCGGACAGGGGGCCAGTGGTTTGGCTACACCTTC.

Turning to this clone: The same CDR3 arises from other DNA sequences in this sample as well. J is TRBJ2-7 and V is TRBV7-8; TRBD2 aligns across 8 bases. The length of the CDR3 is 14 residues. The germline V gene has CDR1 SGHVS and CDR2 FQNEAQ. The ends lost 5 bases at V and 4 bases at J; junction bases unmatched: 7. This CDR3 reads CASSPGGGGYEQYF. The CDR3 DNA is TGTGCCAGCAGCCCCGGGGGCGGGGGGTACGAGCAGTACTTC. Using reference TRBV7-8 and TRBJ2-7 for the parts outside the CDR3, the full variable domain is GAGVSQSPRYKVAKRGQDVALRCDPISGHVSLFWYQQALGQGPEFLTYFQNEAQLDKSGLPSDRFFAERPEGSVSTLKIQRTQQEDSAVYLCASSPGGGGYEQYFGPGTRLTVT.

CDR3 region: CASSMVGSGELFF. The CDR3, as DNA: TGTGCCAGTAGTATGGTTGGTAGCGGGGAGCTGTTTTTT. The gene calls are TRBV19 and TRBJ2-2; no clear D. CDR3 length equals 13 residues. V lost 3 bases and J 7 bases, leaving 9 bases between the germline ends. Per the germline V gene, CDR1 is LNHDA and CDR2 is SQIVND (reference sequence).